This T cell receptor beta chain was observed in a study of CD8 T cells in ankylosing spondylitis (dated by TCRdb to 2016 to 2017). Looking at the study overall: To find TCR variants linked to disease, the study profiled T cell receptor beta repertoires in ankylosing spondylitis patients and healthy donors. Peripheral blood samples were taken, and synovial fluid was additionally collected from ankylosing spondylitis patients. The full study cohort comprised about 23 ankylosing spondylitis patients and over 95 healthy donors. What the work shows at the level of the full study, not this receptor alone: The disease-linked clones showed a CD8+ phenotype and occurred at relatively low frequencies in peripheral blood. Blood from ankylosing spondylitis patients appeared to be characterized by a TCR beta motif made up of eight highly homologous amino acid variants. The disease-linked clones were reported as significantly enriched in matched synovial fluid samples from ankylosing spondylitis patients. Some of the motif variants had been reported before in the synovial fluid and blood of reactive arthritis patients, a finding that suggests common disease-initiation mechanisms.

This clonotype occurred many times. This clone's antigen is unknown. Base qualities are not provided; no much larger clone lies one nucleotide away. Reads for this sample came from an Illumina HiSeq 2500. Quantitative 5'-RACE with molecular barcodes was used to prepare TCR beta libraries. Per the authors' processing: Disease-linked TCR variants were identified with a new computational method built on a probabilistic model of VDJ rearrangement. Using fastp at Q25 and MiXCR, TCRdb reprocessed the public reads and kept productive beta chains. Records with the same CDR3 protein are collapsed into one entry carrying the most frequent genes and DNA. TCRdb, not the original authors, processed these V and J calls. Present in this sample are about 360,000 distinct CDR3 sequences, about 15% of which were seen just once. Clones ranked in the top ten supply approximately 1.1% of the sample. At the junction V is shortened by 2 bases and J by 3 bases, with 16 bases in between. Per the germline V gene, SQVTM is the CDR1 and ANQGSEA is the CDR2. Its CDR3 holds 16 amino acids, cysteine through phenylalanine. CDR3 DNA only is kept here, 48 bases in frame from base 1.

Here the chain combines TRBV29-1 and TRBJ2-2, with TRBD2 tentatively as D gene (5 bases match). The sample was blood, either unsorted or a sorted T cell fraction (not recorded which). This clonotype originated in a male donor with ankylosing spondylitis or in good health (not recorded which). The CDR3 loop reads CSVESRDWDDTGELFF. The DNA sequence is TGCAGCGTTGAATCGAGGGATTGGGATGACACCGGGGAGCTGTTTTTT.